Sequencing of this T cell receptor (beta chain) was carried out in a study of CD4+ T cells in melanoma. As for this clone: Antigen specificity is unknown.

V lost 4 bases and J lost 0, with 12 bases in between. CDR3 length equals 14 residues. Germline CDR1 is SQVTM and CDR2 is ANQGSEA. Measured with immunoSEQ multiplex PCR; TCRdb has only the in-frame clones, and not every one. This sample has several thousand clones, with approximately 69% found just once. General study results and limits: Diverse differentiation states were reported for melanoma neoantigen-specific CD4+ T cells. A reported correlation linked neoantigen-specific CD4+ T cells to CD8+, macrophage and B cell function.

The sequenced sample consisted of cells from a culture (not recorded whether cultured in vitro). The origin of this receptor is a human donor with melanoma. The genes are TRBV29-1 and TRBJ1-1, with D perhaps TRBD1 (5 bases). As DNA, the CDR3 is TGCAGCGTTGCGGGTGGGGGTATGAACACTGAAGCTTTCTTT. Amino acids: CSVAGGGMNTEAFF.